The 31 T cell receptor beta chains below were found in one sample sequenced in a study of shared clonotypes between healthy human individuals. Profiling relied on immunoSEQ multiplex PCR, and the TCRdb table lists in-frame clones only, not all of them. Of approximately 1,500,000 clones listed, more than 95% were seen once; the top ten hold approximately 1.2%. Specimen: naive CD4+ T cells sorted from blood. As to subset: CD45RA+ positively selected. The receptors derive from a man aged 30 to 45 in good health.

To note about this clone: This sample also contains other DNA sequences that code for the same CDR3. The V gene is TRBV11-3, the J gene TRBJ2-5; the match to TRBD1 covers 8 bases. The CDR3 consists of 13 residues. V was clipped by 5 bases and J by 7 bases; unmatched bases: 6. Germline values: CDR1 SGHNT, CDR2 YENEEA. The CDR3, as DNA: TGTGCCAGCAGCCTGGACAGGGTAGGGACCCAGTACTTC. It yields the protein CASSLDRVGTQYF. Full variable domain (outside the CDR3, taken from reference TRBV11-3 and TRBJ2-5): EAGVVQSPRYKIIEKKQPVAFWCNPISGHNTLYWYLQNLGQGPELLIRYENEEAVDDSQLPKDRFSAERLKGVDSTLKIQPAELGDSAVYLCASSLDRVGTQYFGPGTRLLVL.

The rearrangement joins TRBV10-3 to TRBJ2-5; D might be TRBD1 (5 bases). The germline V and J ends were trimmed by 0 bases and 2 bases, with 13 bases remaining between them. The CDR3 sequence is 16 residues long. Germline loops: CDR1 ENHRY, CDR2 SYGVKD. The CDR3 sequence: CAISESPTVYQETQYF. DNA of the CDR3: TGTGCCATCAGTGAGTCCCCGACAGTTTATCAAGAGACCCAGTACTTC.

The chain carries TRBV10-3 and TRBJ2-1; the match to TRBD2 covers 14 bases. V lost 9 bases and J lost 4; bases outside the gene matches: 5. Germline V gene data show CDR1 as ENHRY and CDR2 as SYGVKD. This CDR3 has 15 amino acids. Written as DNA, the CDR3 is TGTGCCATGGGGACTAGCGGGAGAGGGTACAATGAGCAGTTCTTC. This codes for CAMGTSGRGYNEQFF.

The rearrangement links TRBV18 to TRBJ2-1, with D tentatively TRBD1 (6 bases). The germline gives CDR1 KGHSH, CDR2 LQKENI. The CDR3 is made up of 17 amino acids. V was pared by 2 bases and J by 7 bases, with 21 bases between. CDR3 region: CASSPFTGTTLSNEQFF. For the CDR3, the DNA is TGTGCCAGCTCACCATTCACCGGGACAACCTTGAGTAATGAGCAGTTCTTC. Combining the CDR3 with reference TRBV18 and TRBJ2-1 gives the whole variable domain NAGVMQNPRHLVRRRGQEARLRCSPMKGHSHVYWYRQLPEEGLKFMVYLQKENIIDESGMPKERFSAEFPKEGPSILRIQQVVRGDSAAYFCASSPFTGTTLSNEQFFGPGTRLTVL.

This chain uses TRBV18 with TRBJ2-2; possibly TRBD1 for D (6 bases). CDR1 and CDR2 (germline): KGHSH, LQKENI. This CDR3 has 14 residues. V was shortened by 7 bases and J by 1 base, with 10 bases between the two germline ends. CDR3 bases: TGTGCCAGCTTTAGGGACATGAACACCGGGGAGCTGTTTTTT. Amino acid sequence: CASFRDMNTGELFF.

The chain recombines TRBV19 with TRBJ1-1, with no clear D. CDR1 LNHDA and CDR2 SQIVND come from the germline V gene (reference sequence). The V and J ends lost 4 bases and 2 bases respectively, with 8 bases between them. There are 13 residues in the CDR3. CDR3 in DNA: TGTGCCAGTAGTACCACCCTTAACACTGAAGCTTTCTTT. It translates to CASSTTLNTEAFF.

J is TRBJ2-3 and V is TRBV12-5; 9 bases map to TRBD2. From germline, CDR1 is LGHNT and CDR2 FRNRAP. V trimming: 0 bases; J trimming: 1 base; junction bases outside the gene matches: 14. This CDR3 is 20 amino acids long. The CDR3 sequence is CASGLVPGSGSLGGTDTQYF. The CDR3 DNA sequence: TGTGCTAGTGGTTTGGTACCCGGTAGCGGGAGCCTCGGGGGCACAGATACGCAGTATTTT.

As to this clone: Additional DNA sequences in this sample encode the identical CDR3. V usage is TRBV5-1 and J usage is TRBJ2-3; D is tentatively TRBD1 or TRBD2 (5 bases each). The CDR3 totals 14 residues. With 4 bases removed from V and 4 bases from J, the gap between germline ends came to 13 bases. Germline CDR1 and CDR2: SGHRS and YFSETQ. The CDR3: CASSLIGGSDTQYF. The DNA of the CDR3 is TGCGCCAGCAGCCTTATTGGGGGATCAGATACGCAGTATTTT.

The chain is built from TRBV27 and TRBJ2-7; possibly TRBD1 for D (6 bases). This CDR3 contains 17 residues. Germline lookup yields CDR1 MNHEY and CDR2 SMNVEV (reference sequence). V was trimmed by 5 bases and J by 0 bases, leaving 20 bases between them. The CDR3 region is CASSPFYLGQTSYEQYF. The CDR3 DNA reads as TGTGCCAGCAGTCCCTTTTATCTTGGACAGACCTCCTACGAGCAGTACTTC.

The V call is TRBV28, the J call TRBJ2-1; 8 nucleotides agree with TRBD2. The CDR3 extends over 16 amino acids. Trimming took 5 bases from V and 4 from J; bases not matched to a gene: 10. The germline CDR1 and CDR2 sequences are MDHEN and SYDVKM. The CDR3 reads CASSPLARGGYNEQFF. The CDR3 nucleotides read TGTGCCAGCAGTCCATTAGCTCGGGGGGGGTACAATGAGCAGTTCTTC.

V gene TRBV28 combines with J gene TRBJ1-2; tentative D call: TRBD1 (5 bases). Germline values: CDR1 MDHEN, CDR2 SYDVKM. The CDR3 is 15 amino acids. The germline V and J ends were trimmed by 4 bases and 1 base, with 13 bases remaining between them. The CDR3: CASSSPGTRNYGYTF. The CDR3 DNA reads TGTGCCAGCAGTTCCCCGGGGACTCGTAACTATGGCTACACCTTC.

This clone has a single count. The V call is TRBV5-1, the J call TRBJ2-5; D gene unclear. V dropped 4 bases and J dropped 4 bases, with 5 bases sitting between them. In germline, CDR1 is SGHRS, CDR2 YFSETQ. CDR3 length: 11 amino acids. The CDR3 sequence is CASSAGETQYF. CDR3 nucleotides: TGCGCCAGCAGCGCCGGAGAGACCCAGTACTTC.

The J gene is TRBJ2-2, the V gene TRBV4-2; D gene ambiguous. Germline lookup yields CDR1 LGHNA and CDR2 YNFKEQ. Between the trimmed V and J ends, which lost 2 bases and 1 base, there was a span of 14 bases. This CDR3 contains 17 residues. The CDR3 spells CASSQRPGLQNTGELFF. The CDR3 DNA sequence: TGTGCCAGCAGCCAACGTCCGGGTCTACAGAACACCGGGGAGCTGTTTTTT.

This chain uses TRBV27 with TRBJ2-7, with 8 bases lining up with TRBD1. V dropped 6 bases and J dropped 4; count of bases not matched to a gene: 11. Germline assignment: CDR1 MNHEY and CDR2 SMNVEV (reference sequence). The CDR3 has 15 amino acids. The CDR3 sequence: CASSPAGTGKYEQYF. The CDR3, as DNA: TGTGCCAGCAGCCCTGCCGGGACAGGCAAGTACGAGCAGTACTTC.

In regard to this clone: This sample includes further DNA sequences coding for the same CDR3. The J gene is TRBJ2-3, the V gene TRBV29-1; 7 bases are shared with TRBD2. Germline lookup yields CDR1 SQVTM and CDR2 ANQGSEA. CDR3 length: 12 residues. Trimming took 3 bases from V and 3 from J; bases not matched to a gene: 0. Here the CDR3 DNA reads TGCAGCGTTGACGGGGGGACAGATACGCAGTATTTT. Its protein is CSVDGGTDTQYF.

The rearrangement uses TRBV30 and TRBJ1-5, with D maybe TRBD1 (6 bases). This CDR3 comprises 14 residues. V lost 4 bases to trimming and J lost 4 bases, with 14 bases between them. Looked up from germline, CDR1 is GTSNPN and CDR2 is SVGIG (reference sequence). CDR3: CAWNVGGGNQPQHF. The CDR3 nucleotides read TGTGCCTGGAACGTAGGGGGGGGGAATCAGCCCCAGCATTTT.

The chain employs TRBV5-1 and TRBJ2-1, with D perhaps assigned TRBD1 or TRBD2 (6 bases each). The germline V gene encodes CDR1 SGHRS and CDR2 YFSETQ. The ends were cut back, 4 bases at V and 4 bases at J, with 18 bases in the middle. This CDR3 has 16 residues. CDR3 loop: CASSPPGAGGYNEQFF. In DNA, the CDR3 is TGCGCCAGCAGCCCCCCGGGGGCCGGGGGTTACAATGAGCAGTTCTTC. The entire variable domain, with the rest obtained from reference TRBV5-1 and TRBJ2-1, is as follows: KAGVTQTPRYLIKTRGQQVTLSCSPISGHRSVSWYQQTPGQGLQFLFEYFSETQRNKGNFPGRFSGRQFSNSRSEMNVSTLELGDSALYLCASSPPGAGGYNEQFFGPGTRLTVL.

The chain carries TRBV29-1 and TRBJ2-5; the D is unclear. The CDR3 is 12 residues long. The germline CDR1 and CDR2 sequences are SQVTM and ANQGSEA. CDR3 in amino acids: CSAGRAQETQYF. CDR3 DNA sequence: TGCAGTGCTGGAAGGGCCCAAGAGACCCAGTACTTC.

This clone was detected a few times. The chain has TRBV6-5 and TRBJ1-2; weak D call: TRBD1 (6 bases). CDR1 and CDR2 from the germline V gene are MNHEY and SVGAGI. This CDR3 contains 12 residues. The V end was cut by 6 bases, the J end by 6 bases, with 11 bases between. CDR3 nucleotide sequence: TGTGCCAGCAGAGGACAGTACGATGGCTACACCTTC. The encoded protein is CASRGQYDGYTF.

The chain has TRBV18 and TRBJ2-7, with TRBD1 identical over 8 bases. After removal of 3 bases from V and 3 bases from J, the junction contained 10 bases not matched to a gene. The CDR3 covers 16 residues. In germline, CDR1 is KGHSH, CDR2 LQKENI. DNA for the CDR3: TGTGCCAGCTCACCGCCCTCGACAGGGGCTTACTACGAGCAGTACTTC. Its translation is CASSPPSTGAYYEQYF.

The chain combines TRBV6-5 with TRBJ2-2; D is unclear. V was pared by 2 bases and J by 1 base, with 5 bases between. Germline CDR1 reads MNHEY; CDR2 reads SVGAGI. The CDR3 has 14 residues. CDR3 residues: CASSYIQNTGELFF. The CDR3 nucleotides read TGTGCCAGCAGTTACATTCAGAACACCGGGGAGCTGTTTTTT.

The rearrangement uses TRBV19 and TRBJ2-5, with 10 bases lining up with TRBD2. CDR3 size: 14 residues. Germline CDR1 and CDR2: LNHDA and SQIVND (reference sequence). The ends lost 2 bases at V and 5 bases at J; junction bases unmatched: 2. The CDR3 DNA reads TGTGCCAGTAGTATACTAGCGGGAGTCGAGACCCAGTACTTC. As protein: CASSILAGVETQYF.

V gene TRBV9 combines with J gene TRBJ2-5; 14 positions match TRBD2. This CDR3 is built from 18 residues. V lost 3 bases to trimming and J lost 4 bases; unmatched junction nucleotides: 11. Germline V gene lookup returns CDR1 SGDLS and CDR2 YYNGEE. The CDR3 nucleotides read TGTGCCAGCAGCGATGGGACTAGCGGGAGTTCGTTCGGAGAGACCCAGTACTTC. Translated: CASSDGTSGSSFGETQYF.

This chain links TRBV29-1 with TRBJ2-5, with 7 nucleotides matching TRBD1. Germline CDR1 is SQVTM and CDR2 is ANQGSEA. With V trimmed by 7 bases and J by 6 bases, 11 bases remained unmatched. The length of the CDR3 is 13 residues. CDR3 in amino acids: CSGRQGVLQTQYF. Written as DNA, the CDR3 is TGCAGCGGTAGACAGGGAGTCCTCCAGACCCAGTACTTC.

This chain connects TRBV25-1 to TRBJ1-4; D is uncertain. Germline assignment: CDR1 MGHDK and CDR2 SYGVNS. Trimming removed 4 bases from V and 7 bases from J, with 13 bases in between. CDR3 length: 14 residues. The CDR3 DNA follows: TGTGCCAGCAGTGCCTACGGTCCAGGTGAAAAACTGTTTTTT. The encoded protein is CASSAYGPGEKLFF.

This chain links TRBV19 with TRBJ1-5; no definite D call. Germline V gene data show CDR1 as LNHDA and CDR2 as SQIVND (reference sequence). This CDR3 has 15 residues. V lost 1 base, J lost 5 bases, and 12 bases lay in between. The CDR3 DNA reads as TGTGCCAGTAGTATAGGGGCACTAATCGATCAGCCCCAGCATTTT. Protein: CASSIGALIDQPQHF.

The V call is TRBV7-9, the J call TRBJ2-7; D may match TRBD1 or TRBD2 (5 bases each). CDR1 SEHNR and CDR2 FQNEAQ come from the germline V gene (reference sequence). V lost 5 bases and J 7 bases, leaving 18 bases between the germline ends. This CDR3 spans 14 amino acids. The CDR3 bases are TGTGCCAGCAGCGACCGGGTCCGGGGCGGGGAGCAGTACTTC. Its translation: CASSDRVRGGEQYF.

A note on this clone: At the DNA level, this CDR3 is encoded by other sequences in the same sample as well. The chain carries TRBV19 and TRBJ1-3, with 10 bases fitting TRBD1. The length of the CDR3 is 14 residues. From germline, CDR1 is LNHDA and CDR2 SQIVND (reference sequence). Unmatched junction bases numbered 0, after V lost 6 bases and J lost 1 base. CDR3: CASRDRGSGNTIYF. CDR3 DNA sequence: TGTGCCAGTAGGGACAGGGGGTCTGGAAACACCATATATTTT.

The genes are TRBV28 and TRBJ1-2; D is uncertain. The CDR3 is 13 residues long. Trimming stripped 10 bases from V and 3 bases from J, with 15 bases between. From germline, CDR1 is MDHEN and CDR2 SYDVKM. The CDR3 DNA follows: TGTGCCACCAGCCTTCTCCGCGACTATGGCTACACCTTC. This codes for CATSLLRDYGYTF.

The J gene is TRBJ2-7, the V gene TRBV29-1; D is perhaps TRBD1 (5 bases). The CDR3 runs to 13 residues. Germline CDR1 is SQVTM and CDR2 is ANQGSEA. V gave up 2 bases and J gave up 3 bases, with 11 bases separating them. The CDR3 sequence is CSVESRVGYEQYF. The CDR3 DNA reads as TGCAGCGTTGAATCCAGGGTGGGCTACGAGCAGTACTTC.

The rearrangement links TRBV11-2 to TRBJ2-2; weak D call: TRBD1 (5 bases). CDR1 and CDR2 (germline): SGHAT, FQNNGV. Trimming left V 5 bases short and J 3 bases short, with 10 bases between. This CDR3 is built from 14 residues. This chain's CDR3 is CASSQTAYTGELFF. As DNA, the CDR3 is TGTGCCAGCAGCCAGACAGCTTACACCGGGGAGCTGTTTTTT. Full variable domain (rest looked up from reference TRBV11-2 and TRBJ2-2): EAGVAQSPRYKIIEKRQSVAFWCNPISGHATLYWYQQILGQGPKLLIQFQNNGVVDDSQLPKDRFSAERLKGVDSTLKIQPAKLEDSAVYLCASSQTAYTGELFFGEGSRLTVL.